This TCR beta chain was obtained from a study of T cell clones after liver transplantation. Whole-study context: In this trial, immunosuppression withdrawal was attempted within 2 years of liver transplant. Standard immunosuppression, with no induction, continued until 12-24 months after transplant. Whole-study findings and limits: Post-transplant, graft-donor-reactive CD4 TCRbeta sequences in blood dropped significantly in 5 of 8 subjects.

As concerns this clone: Its cognate antigen is unknown.

Unstimulated PBMCs were sorted into CD3+CD4+ and CD3+CD8+ populations. Only in-frame clones appear in the TCRdb table, and some are missing; sequencing was by immunoSEQ multiplex PCR. This table holds approximately 68,000 clones, about 80% found once. Trimming pared 0 bases from V and 5 bases from J, leaving 19 bases between. The V gene's germline CDR1 is MGHRA and CDR2 YSYEKL. The CDR3 covers 18 residues. Sequencing was performed on CD4+ T cells from blood, taken before liver transplant. This TCR was recovered from a human donor who received a liver transplant. The rearrangement uses TRBV4-1 and TRBJ2-2, with D perhaps assigned TRBD1 or TRBD2 (5 bases each). CDR3 sequence reads: CASSQDHGARKGTGELFF. CDR3 sequence (DNA): TGCGCCAGCAGCCAAGATCACGGGGCCCGAAAGGGAACCGGGGAGCTGTTTTTT.